Shown below are 10 T cell receptor beta chains from a single sample sequenced in a study of T cell responses to AZD1222 COVID-19 vaccine. TCRdb's copy holds only in-frame clones and misses some; the assay was immunoSEQ multiplex PCR. The sample gives tens of thousands of clones, roughly 88% of which show up once; 8.5% to 10% is in the top ten. Sequences were derived from peripheral blood, sampled on day 0 of AZD1222 vaccination. These receptors were collected from an adult in good health.

This clone is medium-sized by share. V and J are TRBV7-2 and TRBJ2-1; perhaps TRBD1 as D (6 bases). The V gene lost 3 bases and the J gene lost 0 bases, with 9 bases spanning the gap. This CDR3 spans 15 amino acids. The germline CDR1 and CDR2 sequences are SGHTA and FQGNSA. DNA of the CDR3: TGTGCCAGCAGCTTGGGGGCAAGCTCCTACAATGAGCAGTTCTTC. This codes for CASSLGASSYNEQFF. Full variable domain (missing parts from reference TRBV7-2 and TRBJ2-1): GAGVSQSPSNKVTEKGKDVELRCDPISGHTALYWYRQSLGQGLEFLIYFQGNSAPDKSGLPSDRFSAERTGGSVSTLTIQRTQQEDSAVYLCASSLGASSYNEQFFGPGTRLTVL.

Concerning this clone itself: Other nucleotide sequences from this sample produce the same CDR3. V is TRBV7-3 and J is TRBJ1-6; no firm D call. The CDR3 contains 13 residues. The germline V gene has CDR1 SGHTA and CDR2 FQGTGA. V was pared by 1 base and J by 7 bases, with 5 bases between. For the CDR3, the DNA is TGTGCCAGCAGCTTAATCGTCAATTCACCCCTCCACTTT. Encoded protein: CASSLIVNSPLHF.

In this sample, this clone turned up a few times. This sequence joins TRBV19 and TRBJ2-1; 13 bases are a match to TRBD2. The J segment lost 8 bases and the V segment lost 4 bases, leaving 5 bases of the junction unmatched. CDR1 LNHDA and CDR2 SQIVND come from the germline V gene (reference sequence). The CDR3 sequence is 15 residues long. CDR3 sequence: CASSTGLAGADEQFF. The CDR3 DNA reads TGTGCCAGTAGTACAGGACTAGCGGGAGCTGATGAGCAGTTCTTC.

This chain connects TRBV27 to TRBJ2-7; D remains ambiguous. The germline V and J ends were trimmed by 4 bases and 0 bases, with 10 bases remaining between them. The V gene's germline CDR1 is MNHEY and CDR2 SMNVEV (reference sequence). The CDR3 extends over 14 amino acids. The CDR3 sequence is CASSWKWSSYEQYF. CDR3 DNA sequence: TGTGCCAGCAGTTGGAAGTGGAGCTCCTACGAGCAGTACTTC.

In this sample, this clone turned up once. The CDR3 here is CASSDRDRGEQYF. The CDR3 coding sequence is TGCGCCAGCAGTGACCGAGACAGGGGCGAGCAGTACTTC. The V gene is TRBV10-1, the J gene TRBJ2-7; TRBD1 matches at 8 bases. V was clipped by 3 bases and J by 6 bases; unmatched bases: 4. The CDR3 runs 13 residues. Germline lookup yields CDR1 WNHNN and CDR2 SYGVQD (reference sequence).

This chain links TRBV20-1 with TRBJ1-2, with no clear D. The CDR3 is 11 amino acids. CDR1 is DFQATT, CDR2 SNEGSKA, per germline (reference sequence). Deletions cut 3 bases from V and 2 bases from J, with 4 bases between. CDR3 sequence reads: CSASPNYGYTF. CDR3 coding DNA: TGCAGTGCTAGCCCGAACTATGGCTACACCTTC.

A single count supports this clone. An end of the junction differs from the germline gene, which may be a read error. The chain employs TRBV19 and TRBJ2-7, with 7 positions matching TRBD2. This CDR3 comprises 14 residues. Per the germline V gene, CDR1 is LNHDA and CDR2 is SQIVND (reference sequence). The CDR3 here is CASSIGASGYAQYF. The CDR3 region has the DNA TGTGCCAGTAGTATCGGGGCTAGCGGTTACGCGCAGTACTTC.

The V and J genes are TRBV7-8 and TRBJ1-2; D gene unclear. Per germline, CDR1 SGHVS and CDR2 FQNEAQ. This CDR3 is 13 amino acids long. Trimming removed 5 bases from V and 8 bases from J, with 15 bases in between. The DNA of the CDR3 is TGTGCCAGCAGCCCTCGCGGAGGGAGCGGCTACACCTTC. Encoded protein: CASSPRGGSGYTF.

The rearrangement joins TRBV28 to TRBJ2-3, with TRBD2 identical over 11 bases. The germline CDR1 and CDR2 sequences are MDHEN and SYDVKM. This CDR3 is built from 17 residues. The V and J ends lost 3 bases and 0 bases, in that order; junction bases with no gene match: 5. The DNA for the CDR3 is TGTGCCAGCAGTTTCCCGGGACTAGCGGAAAGCACAGATACGCAGTATTTT. This encodes CASSFPGLAESTDTQYF. The full variable domain, rest sourced from reference TRBV28 and TRBJ2-3, is DVKVTQSSRYLVKRTGEKVFLECVQDMDHENMFWYRQDPGLGLRLIYFSYDVKMKEKGDIPEGYSVSREKKERFSLILESASTNQTSMYLCASSFPGLAESTDTQYFGPGTRLTVL.

In DNA form, the CDR3 reads TGTGCCAGTCTCCCAAACAGGGGGCTTGGCACTGAAGCTTTCTTT. Amino acid sequence: CASLPNRGLGTEAFF. The chain is built from TRBV19 and TRBJ1-1; 9 bases fit TRBD1. The germline V gene encodes CDR1 LNHDA and CDR2 SQIVND (reference sequence). The ends lost 8 bases at V and 4 bases at J; junction bases unmatched: 11. The CDR3 extends over 15 amino acids.